This entry lists 12 T cell receptor beta chains sequenced from one sample in a study of cytomegalovirus exposure and HLA in healthy donors. PCR primers comprised 60 Vbeta and 13 Jbeta primers. Clones were sequenced by immunoSEQ multiplex PCR, and TCRdb holds only the in-frame ones, with some missing. The table has tens of thousands of clones, around two thirds seen once. The material sequenced was PBMCs. These receptors all come from a man aged 25-45 years in good health and CMV-seronegative.

The V gene is TRBV4-3, the J gene TRBJ2-1; 9 nucleotides line up with TRBD2. This CDR3 is built from 13 residues. The V gene's germline CDR1 is LGHNA and CDR2 YSLEER. J was trimmed by 9 bases and V by 3 bases; bases with no gene match: 3. CDR3 nucleotide sequence: TGCGCCAGCAGCCAGGCGGGGGGGCGTGAGCAGTTCTTC. Translated: CASSQAGGREQFF.

The chain links TRBV27 to TRBJ2-7, with TRBD2 matching over 8 bases. This CDR3 is built from 13 residues. The V and J ends lost 6 bases and 4 bases, in that order; junction bases with no gene match: 5. Germline V gene sequence: CDR1 MNHEY, CDR2 SMNVEV (reference sequence). The CDR3 coding sequence is TGTGCCAGCAGCGGTAGCGGGACTTACGAGCAGTACTTC. It encodes CASSGSGTYEQYF.

In this sample, this clone turned up a few times. This chain joins TRBV19 and TRBJ1-2; D remains unclear. V was shortened by 5 bases and J by 0 bases, with 13 bases between the two germline ends. The CDR3 is 15 amino acids. Germline lookup yields CDR1 LNHDA and CDR2 SQIVND (reference sequence). The CDR3 protein is CASSLAGQANYGYTF. The CDR3 DNA is TGTGCCAGTAGTCTTGCAGGCCAAGCTAACTATGGCTACACCTTC.

This sequence joins TRBV6-5 and TRBJ1-2; D gene ambiguous. V dropped 7 bases and J dropped 1 base, with 7 bases sitting between them. Germline V gives CDR1 MNHEY, CDR2 SVGAGI. The CDR3 totals 12 residues. This CDR3 reads CASTGFNYGYTF. The CDR3 nucleotides read TGTGCCAGCACGGGATTTAACTATGGCTACACCTTC.

CDR3 in DNA: TGTGCCAGCAGCTCCAGGGTTCACGAGCAGTACTTC. Protein: CASSSRVHEQYF. The rearrangement uses TRBV11-1 and TRBJ2-7, with a possible D match to TRBD1 (5 bases). Germline CDR1 and CDR2: SGHAT and FQDESV (reference sequence). The V end was cut by 4 bases, the J end by 5 bases, with 9 bases between. The CDR3 loop spans 12 amino acids.

This clone occurred a few times. J is TRBJ1-4 and V is TRBV25-1; no clear D gene. This CDR3 contains 14 residues. The V gene's germline CDR1 is MGHDK and CDR2 SYGVNS. The V end was cut by 8 bases, the J end by 4 bases, with 14 bases between. The CDR3 region has the DNA TGTGCCAGCTTGTCCCCGGGAGGTAATGAAAAACTGTTTTTT. Protein: CASLSPGGNEKLFF.

This chain links TRBV20-1 with TRBJ2-5; no clear D. CDR1 and CDR2 (germline): DFQATT, SNEGSKA (reference sequence). V lost 4 bases and J lost 2, with 5 bases in between. The CDR3 is 11 amino acids. CDR3 nucleotide sequence: TGCAGTGCTACAGTTCAAGAGACCCAGTACTTC. Translation: CSATVQETQYF.

This clone has just a few counts. The chain is built from TRBV19 and TRBJ2-4; D perhaps matches TRBD1 (6 bases). This CDR3 has 15 residues. Germline CDR1 LNHDA, CDR2 SQIVND (reference sequence). Deletions cut 5 bases from V and 3 bases from J, with 14 bases between. CDR3 DNA sequence: TGTGCCAGTAGTGGTCCCCGACAGGTCAAAAACATTCAGTACTTC. It specifies CASSGPRQVKNIQYF.

This clone was counted a single time. V gene TRBV2 combines with J gene TRBJ2-5; 7 nucleotides line up with TRBD1. The J call may not be correct, given that the DNA end is closer to TRBJ2-7. The CDR3 is made up of 15 amino acids. The germline V gene has CDR1 SNHLY and CDR2 FYNNEI. The CDR3 DNA reads TGTGCCAGCAGTGAAACGAGGGACAGCCGCTACGAGCAGTACTTC. Translation: CASSETRDSRYEQYF.

The V and J genes are TRBV4-3 and TRBJ1-4, with D perhaps TRBD1 (5 bases). The germline gives CDR1 LGHNA, CDR2 YSLEER. There are 14 residues in the CDR3. The germline V and J ends were trimmed by 5 bases and 3 bases, with 10 bases remaining between them. CDR3 loop: CASSKDTANEKLFF. DNA of the CDR3: TGCGCCAGCAGCAAGGACACCGCTAATGAAAAACTGTTTTTT.

This clone was counted once. The gene calls are TRBV11-3 and TRBJ2-5; 9 bases align to TRBD1. The CDR3 length is 14 residues. Germline CDR1 SGHNT, CDR2 YENEEA. Losses at the gene ends were 5 bases for V and 3 bases for J; bases not matched to a gene: 4. As DNA, the CDR3 is TGTGCCAGCAGCGCGGGGACAGGGAAAGAGACCCAGTACTTC. Protein sequence: CASSAGTGKETQYF.

The chain recombines TRBV19 with TRBJ2-5; TRBD1 agrees at 7 bases. The tail of the sequence fits TRBJ2-7 better, so the J call may be wrong. This CDR3 spans 14 amino acids. Germline CDR1 is LNHDA and CDR2 is SQIVND (reference sequence). The DNA of the CDR3 is TGTGCCAGTAGTATGAACAGGGGAACGTACGAGCAGTACTTC. Translation gives CASSMNRGTYEQYF.